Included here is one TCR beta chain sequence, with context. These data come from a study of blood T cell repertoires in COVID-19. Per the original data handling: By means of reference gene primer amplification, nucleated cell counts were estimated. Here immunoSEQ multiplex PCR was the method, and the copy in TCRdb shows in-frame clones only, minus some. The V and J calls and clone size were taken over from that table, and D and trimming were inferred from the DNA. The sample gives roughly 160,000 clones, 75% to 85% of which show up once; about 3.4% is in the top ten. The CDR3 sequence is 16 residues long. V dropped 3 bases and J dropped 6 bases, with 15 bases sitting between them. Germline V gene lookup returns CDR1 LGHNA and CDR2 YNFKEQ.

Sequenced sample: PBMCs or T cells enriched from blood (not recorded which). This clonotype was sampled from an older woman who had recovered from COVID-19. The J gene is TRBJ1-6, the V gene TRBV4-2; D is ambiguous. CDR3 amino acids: CASSHNGRGANSPLHF. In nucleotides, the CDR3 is TGTGCCAGCAGCCATAACGGACGGGGAGCTAATTCACCCCTCCACTTT.